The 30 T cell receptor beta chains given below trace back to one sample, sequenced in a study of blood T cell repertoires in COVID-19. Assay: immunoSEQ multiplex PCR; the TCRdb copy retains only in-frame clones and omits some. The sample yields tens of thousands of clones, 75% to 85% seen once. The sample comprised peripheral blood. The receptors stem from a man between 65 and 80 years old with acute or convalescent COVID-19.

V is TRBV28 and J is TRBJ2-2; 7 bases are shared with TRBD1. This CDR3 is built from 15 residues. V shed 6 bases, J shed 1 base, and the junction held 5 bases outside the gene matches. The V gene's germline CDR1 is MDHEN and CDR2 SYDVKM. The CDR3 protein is CASRWGQRNTGELFF. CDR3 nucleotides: TGTGCCAGCAGGTGGGGACAGCGGAACACCGGGGAGCTGTTTTTT.

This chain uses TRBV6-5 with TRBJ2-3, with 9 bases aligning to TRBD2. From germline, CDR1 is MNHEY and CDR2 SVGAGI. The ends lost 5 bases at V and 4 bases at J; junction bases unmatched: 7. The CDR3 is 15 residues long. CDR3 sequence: CASSQGLAGADTQYF. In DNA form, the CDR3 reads TGTGCCAGCAGTCAGGGACTAGCCGGCGCAGATACGCAGTATTTT.

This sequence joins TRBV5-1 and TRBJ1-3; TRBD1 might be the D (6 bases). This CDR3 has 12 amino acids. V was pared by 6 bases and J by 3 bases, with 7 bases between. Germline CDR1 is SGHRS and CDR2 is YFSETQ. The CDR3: CASKDSGNTIYF. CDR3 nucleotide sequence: TGCGCCAGCAAGGACAGTGGAAACACCATATATTTT.

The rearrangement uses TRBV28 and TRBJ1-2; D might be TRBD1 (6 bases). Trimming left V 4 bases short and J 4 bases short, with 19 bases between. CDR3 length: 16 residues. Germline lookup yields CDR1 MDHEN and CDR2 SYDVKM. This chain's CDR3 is CASSSSTWTASYGYTF. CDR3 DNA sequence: TGTGCCAGCAGTTCATCAACTTGGACAGCTTCCTATGGCTACACCTTC.

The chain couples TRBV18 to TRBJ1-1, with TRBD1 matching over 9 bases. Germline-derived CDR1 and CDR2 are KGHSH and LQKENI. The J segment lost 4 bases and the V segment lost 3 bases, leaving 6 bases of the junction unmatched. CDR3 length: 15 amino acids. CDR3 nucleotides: TGTGCCAGCTCACCCGGGACAGGGAGTCGCACTGAAGCTTTCTTT. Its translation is CASSPGTGSRTEAFF.

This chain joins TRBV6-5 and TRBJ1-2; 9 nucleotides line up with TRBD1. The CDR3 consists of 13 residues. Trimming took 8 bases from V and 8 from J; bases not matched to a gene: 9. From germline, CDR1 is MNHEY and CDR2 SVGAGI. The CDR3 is CASETGGREGYTF. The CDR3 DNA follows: TGTGCCAGCGAGACAGGGGGAAGGGAGGGCTACACCTTC.

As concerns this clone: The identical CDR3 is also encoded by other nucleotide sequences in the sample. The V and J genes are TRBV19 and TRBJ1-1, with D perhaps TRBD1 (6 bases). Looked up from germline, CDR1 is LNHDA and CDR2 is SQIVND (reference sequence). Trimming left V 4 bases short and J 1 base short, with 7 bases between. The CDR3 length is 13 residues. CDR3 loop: CASSTTGNTEAFF. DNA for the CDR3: TGTGCCAGTAGTACGACAGGGAACACTGAAGCTTTCTTT.

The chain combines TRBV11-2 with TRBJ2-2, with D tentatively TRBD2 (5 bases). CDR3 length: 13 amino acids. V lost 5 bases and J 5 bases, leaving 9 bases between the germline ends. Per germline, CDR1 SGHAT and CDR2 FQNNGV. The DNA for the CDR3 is TGTGCCAGCAGCGTCAGGAGGACCGGGGAGCTGTTTTTT. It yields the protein CASSVRRTGELFF.

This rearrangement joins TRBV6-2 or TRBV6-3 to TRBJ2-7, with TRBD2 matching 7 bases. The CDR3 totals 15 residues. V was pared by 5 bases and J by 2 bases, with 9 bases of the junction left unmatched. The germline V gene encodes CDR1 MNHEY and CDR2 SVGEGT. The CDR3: CASSTPRLAAYEQYF. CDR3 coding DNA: TGTGCCAGCAGTACCCCCCGGCTAGCGGCCTACGAGCAGTACTTC.

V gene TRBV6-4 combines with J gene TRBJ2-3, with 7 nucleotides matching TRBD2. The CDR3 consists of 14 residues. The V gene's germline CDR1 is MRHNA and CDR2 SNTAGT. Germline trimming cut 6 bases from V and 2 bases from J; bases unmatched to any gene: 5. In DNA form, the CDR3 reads TGTGCCAGCAGCCGGGACTACCTCACAGATACGCAGTATTTT. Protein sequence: CASSRDYLTDTQYF.

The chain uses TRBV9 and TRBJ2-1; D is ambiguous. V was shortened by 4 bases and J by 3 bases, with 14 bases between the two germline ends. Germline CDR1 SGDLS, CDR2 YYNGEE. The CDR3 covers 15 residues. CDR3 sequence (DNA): TGTGCCAGCAGCTCCGCCGACCTAGTCTACAATGAGCAGTTCTTC. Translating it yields CASSSADLVYNEQFF.

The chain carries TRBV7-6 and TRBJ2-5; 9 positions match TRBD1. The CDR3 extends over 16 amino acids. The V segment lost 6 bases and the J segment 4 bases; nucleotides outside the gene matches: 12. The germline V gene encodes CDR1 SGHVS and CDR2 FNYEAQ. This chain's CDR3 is CASRNPYRGQGETQYF. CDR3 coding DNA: TGTGCCAGCAGAAACCCTTACAGGGGACAGGGAGAGACCCAGTACTTC.

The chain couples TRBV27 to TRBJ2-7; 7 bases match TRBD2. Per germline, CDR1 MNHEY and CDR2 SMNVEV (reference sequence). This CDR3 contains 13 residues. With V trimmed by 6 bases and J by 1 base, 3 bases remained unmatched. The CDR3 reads CASRASGSYEQYF. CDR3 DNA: TGTGCCAGCAGGGCTAGCGGATCCTACGAGCAGTACTTC.

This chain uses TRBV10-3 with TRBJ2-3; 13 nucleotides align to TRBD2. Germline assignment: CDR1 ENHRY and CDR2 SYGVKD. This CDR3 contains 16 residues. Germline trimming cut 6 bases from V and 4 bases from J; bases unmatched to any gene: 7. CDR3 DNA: TGTGCCATCAGGACTAGCGGGGGGTTTGGGGCAGATACGCAGTATTTT. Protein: CAIRTSGGFGADTQYF.

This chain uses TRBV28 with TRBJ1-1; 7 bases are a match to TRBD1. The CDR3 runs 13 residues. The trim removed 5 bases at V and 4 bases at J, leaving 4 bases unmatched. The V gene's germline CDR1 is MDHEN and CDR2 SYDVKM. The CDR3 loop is CASSGQEGTEAFF. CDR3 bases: TGTGCCAGCAGTGGACAGGAGGGCACTGAAGCTTTCTTT.

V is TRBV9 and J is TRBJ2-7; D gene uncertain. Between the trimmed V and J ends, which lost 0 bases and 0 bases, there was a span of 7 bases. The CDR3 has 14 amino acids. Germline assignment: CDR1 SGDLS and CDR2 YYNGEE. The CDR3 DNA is TGTGCCAGCAGCGTAGGTCAGGTCTCCTACGAGCAGTACTTC. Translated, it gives CASSVGQVSYEQYF.

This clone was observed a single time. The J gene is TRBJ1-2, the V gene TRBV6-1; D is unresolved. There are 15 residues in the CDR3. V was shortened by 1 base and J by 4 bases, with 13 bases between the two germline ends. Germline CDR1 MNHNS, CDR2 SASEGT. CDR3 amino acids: CASSEEEGSAYGYTF. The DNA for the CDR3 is TGTGCCAGCAGTGAAGAAGAGGGCAGCGCCTATGGCTACACCTTC.

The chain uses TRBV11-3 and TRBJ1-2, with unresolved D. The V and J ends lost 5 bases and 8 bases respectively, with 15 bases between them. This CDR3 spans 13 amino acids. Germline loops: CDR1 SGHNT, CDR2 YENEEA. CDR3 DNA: TGTGCCAGCAGCCCGGGGTCCCGCGGCGGCTACACCTTC. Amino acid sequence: CASSPGSRGGYTF.

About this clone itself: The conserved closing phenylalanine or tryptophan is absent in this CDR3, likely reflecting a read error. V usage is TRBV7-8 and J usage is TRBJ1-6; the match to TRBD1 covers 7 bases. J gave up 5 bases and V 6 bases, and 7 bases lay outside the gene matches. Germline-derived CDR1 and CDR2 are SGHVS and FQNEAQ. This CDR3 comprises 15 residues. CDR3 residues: CASRFAGTDNSPLHL. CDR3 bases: TGTGCCAGCAGATTCGCCGGGACAGATAATTCACCCCTCCACCTT.

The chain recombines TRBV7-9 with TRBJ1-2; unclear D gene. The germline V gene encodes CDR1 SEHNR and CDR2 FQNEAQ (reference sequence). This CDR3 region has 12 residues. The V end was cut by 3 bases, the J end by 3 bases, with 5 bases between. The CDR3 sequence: CASSFDYYGYTF. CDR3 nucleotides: TGTGCCAGCAGCTTTGACTACTATGGCTACACCTTC.

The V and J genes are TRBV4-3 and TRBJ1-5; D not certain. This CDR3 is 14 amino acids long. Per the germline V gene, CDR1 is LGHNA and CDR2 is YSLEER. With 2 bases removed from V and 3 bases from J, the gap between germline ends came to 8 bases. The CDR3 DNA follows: TGCGCCAGCAGCCAATGGCATAACAATCAGCCCCAGCATTTT. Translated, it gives CASSQWHNNQPQHF.

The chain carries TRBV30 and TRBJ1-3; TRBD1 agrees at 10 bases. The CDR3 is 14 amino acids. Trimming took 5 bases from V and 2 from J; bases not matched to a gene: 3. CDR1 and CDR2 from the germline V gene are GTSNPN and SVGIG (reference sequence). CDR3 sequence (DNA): TGTGCCTGGGACAGGGGGCTTGCTGGAAACACCATATATTTT. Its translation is CAWDRGLAGNTIYF.

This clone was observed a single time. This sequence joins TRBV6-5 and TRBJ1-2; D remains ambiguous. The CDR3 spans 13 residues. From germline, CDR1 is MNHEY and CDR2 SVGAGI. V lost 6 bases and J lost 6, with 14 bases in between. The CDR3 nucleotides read TGTGCCAGCAGAAAACAGCTCGGGGATGGCTACACCTTC. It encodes CASRKQLGDGYTF.

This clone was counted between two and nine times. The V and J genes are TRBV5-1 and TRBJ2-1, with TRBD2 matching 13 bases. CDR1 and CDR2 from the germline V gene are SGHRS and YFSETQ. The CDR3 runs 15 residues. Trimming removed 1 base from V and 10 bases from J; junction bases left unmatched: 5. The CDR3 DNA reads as TGCGCCAGCAGCTTGACACTAGCGGGAGGGTTGGAGCAGTTCTTC. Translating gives CASSLTLAGGLEQFF.

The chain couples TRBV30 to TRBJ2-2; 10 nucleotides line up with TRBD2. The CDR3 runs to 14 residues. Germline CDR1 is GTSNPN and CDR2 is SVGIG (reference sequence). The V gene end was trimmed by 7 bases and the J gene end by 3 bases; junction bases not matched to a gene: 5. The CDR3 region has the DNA TGTGCCTCCCCCAGCGGGAGGGACACCGGGGAGCTGTTTTTT. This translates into CASPSGRDTGELFF. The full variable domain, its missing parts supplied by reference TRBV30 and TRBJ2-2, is SQTIHQWPATLVQPVGSPLSLECTVEGTSNPNLYWYRQAAGRGLQLLFYSVGIGQISSEVPQNLSASRPQDRQFILSSKKLLLSDSGFYLCASPSGRDTGELFFGEGSRLTVL.

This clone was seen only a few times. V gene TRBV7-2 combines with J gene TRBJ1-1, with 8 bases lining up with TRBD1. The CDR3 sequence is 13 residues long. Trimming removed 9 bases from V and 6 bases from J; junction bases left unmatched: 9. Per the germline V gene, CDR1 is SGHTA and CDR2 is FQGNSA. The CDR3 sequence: CASSGQGGSEAFF. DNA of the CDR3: TGTGCCAGTAGTGGACAGGGTGGGTCTGAAGCTTTCTTT.

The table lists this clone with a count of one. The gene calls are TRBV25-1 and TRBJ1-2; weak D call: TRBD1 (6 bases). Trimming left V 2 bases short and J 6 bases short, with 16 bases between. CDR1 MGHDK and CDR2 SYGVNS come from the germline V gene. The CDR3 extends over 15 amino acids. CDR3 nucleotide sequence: TGTGCCAGCAGTGAACCCGGGTCCAGGGGTGATGGCTACACCTTC. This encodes CASSEPGSRGDGYTF.

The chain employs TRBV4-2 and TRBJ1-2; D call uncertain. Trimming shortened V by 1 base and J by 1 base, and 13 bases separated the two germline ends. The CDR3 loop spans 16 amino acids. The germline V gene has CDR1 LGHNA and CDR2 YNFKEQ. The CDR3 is CASSQVLGRNNYGYTF. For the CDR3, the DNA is TGTGCCAGCAGCCAAGTGTTAGGGAGGAATAACTATGGCTACACCTTC.

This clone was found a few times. As DNA, the CDR3 is TGTGCCAGCAGCTTGGCGGGGGAAGGACAGCCCCAGCATTTT. Amino acids: CASSLAGEGQPQHF. This sequence joins TRBV5-4 and TRBJ1-5, with D possibly being TRBD1 (5 bases). Trimming removed 0 bases from V and 7 bases from J, with 11 bases in between. CDR3 size: 14 residues. The germline V gene encodes CDR1 SGHNT and CDR2 YYREEE (reference sequence).

The DNA of the CDR3 is TGTGCCACCAGTGATTACCAGGATGGCTACACCTTC. Translation: CATSDYQDGYTF. The chain combines TRBV24-1 with TRBJ1-2; D remains ambiguous. CDR1 and CDR2 from the germline V gene are KGHDR and SFDVKD. Between the trimmed V and J ends, which lost 2 bases and 6 bases, there was a span of 6 bases. This CDR3 has 12 amino acids.